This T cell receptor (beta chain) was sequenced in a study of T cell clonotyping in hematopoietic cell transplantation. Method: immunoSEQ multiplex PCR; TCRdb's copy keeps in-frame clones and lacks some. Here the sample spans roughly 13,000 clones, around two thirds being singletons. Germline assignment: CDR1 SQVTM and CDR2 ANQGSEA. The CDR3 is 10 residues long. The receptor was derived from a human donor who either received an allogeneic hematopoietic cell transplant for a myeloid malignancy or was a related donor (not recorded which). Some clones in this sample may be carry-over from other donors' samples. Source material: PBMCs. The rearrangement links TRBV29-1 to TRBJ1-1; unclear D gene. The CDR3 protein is CIAENTEAFF. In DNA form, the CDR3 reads TGCATCGCGGAGAACACTGAAGCTTTCTTT.